This is a list of T cell receptor beta chains from one sample in a study of TIL therapy for anti-PD-1-resistant metastatic lung cancer. Clones were read by immunoSEQ multiplex PCR, and TCRdb kept only the in-frame ones, dropping some. The sample lists about 21,000 clones; about 79% were seen once. Sample: blood, taken at baseline. These receptors came from a person aged 25 to 80 with non-small cell lung cancer. The CDR3 runs from the conserved cysteine through the conserved F or W. Fields, in order: D gene, clone size, V gene, J gene, CDR3 protein, CDR3 DNA. A D gene is named only where the DNA matches it firmly. Some rows mark clone size as missing; the rest say once, few, many or name a class of expanded clone.

d_gene: TRBD1; abundance: NA; v_gene: TRBV27; j_gene: TRBJ2-6; CDR3aa: CASSLPSGQGSGANVLTF; CDR3nt: TGTGCCAGCAGTTTGCCCTCGGGACAGGGGTCTGGGGCCAACGTCCTGACTTTC
d_gene: NA; abundance: NA; v_gene: TRBV5-1; j_gene: TRBJ2-7; CDR3aa: CASSLNGLNEQYF; CDR3nt: TGCGCCAGCAGCTTAAACGGTCTGAACGAGCAGTACTTC
d_gene: NA; abundance: NA; v_gene: TRBV4-3; j_gene: TRBJ2-7; CDR3aa: CASSQEGGYEQYF; CDR3nt: TGCGCCAGCAGCCAAGAGGGGGGCTACGAGCAGTACTTC
d_gene: TRBD2; abundance: NA; v_gene: TRBV7-2; j_gene: TRBJ2-3; CDR3aa: CASSTRLAVLGPDTQYF; CDR3nt: TGTGCCAGCAGCACCCGACTAGCAGTCCTGGGCCCAGATACGCAGTATTTT
d_gene: TRBD1; abundance: once; v_gene: TRBV10-1; j_gene: TRBJ1-5; CDR3aa: CASSDGRGGSNQPQHF; CDR3nt: TGCGCCAGCAGTGATGGTCGAGGGGGCAGCAATCAGCCCCAGCATTTT
d_gene: NA; abundance: NA; v_gene: TRBV7-2; j_gene: TRBJ1-3; CDR3aa: CASSFGAVAGNTIYF; CDR3nt: TGTGCCAGCAGCTTTGGGGCAGTCGCTGGAAACACCATATATTTT
d_gene: NA; abundance: NA; v_gene: TRBV18; j_gene: TRBJ1-2; CDR3aa: CASSPGVQSDGYTF; CDR3nt: TGTGCCAGCTCACCAGGGGTGCAAAGTGATGGCTACACCTTC
d_gene: NA; abundance: NA; v_gene: TRBV7-2; j_gene: TRBJ2-7; CDR3aa: CASSFPGREQYF; CDR3nt: TGTGCCAGCAGCTTCCCAGGGCGAGAGCAGTACTTC
d_gene: TRBD1; abundance: NA; v_gene: TRBV5-6; j_gene: TRBJ2-2; CDR3aa: CASSLGQGSGELFF; CDR3nt: TGTGCCAGCAGCCTAGGACAGGGGTCCGGGGAGCTGTTTTTT
d_gene: NA; abundance: NA; v_gene: TRBV19; j_gene: TRBJ2-2; CDR3aa: CASSKTGTNTGELFF; CDR3nt: TGTGCCAGTAGTAAAACCGGGACAAACACCGGGGAGCTGTTTTTT
d_gene: TRBD2; abundance: NA; v_gene: TRBV4-3; j_gene: TRBJ2-1; CDR3aa: CASSPRTSGASYNEQFF; CDR3nt: TGCGCCAGCAGCCCCCGAACTAGCGGGGCCTCCTACAATGAGCAGTTCTTC
d_gene: NA; abundance: NA; v_gene: TRBV10-3; j_gene: TRBJ2-2; CDR3aa: CAISGGGGGTGELFF; CDR3nt: TGTGCCATCAGTGGTGGAGGGGGTGGCACCGGGGAGCTGTTTTTT
d_gene: NA; abundance: NA; v_gene: TRBV11-2; j_gene: TRBJ1-1; CDR3aa: CASSLVQGLTEAFF; CDR3nt: TGTGCCAGCAGCTTAGTGCAGGGCTTAACTGAAGCTTTCTTT
d_gene: TRBD1; abundance: NA; v_gene: TRBV2; j_gene: TRBJ1-2; CDR3aa: CASSEPTGGGYTF; CDR3nt: TGTGCCAGCAGTGAACCTACAGGGGGAGGCTACACCTTC
d_gene: TRBD2; abundance: NA; v_gene: TRBV6-5; j_gene: TRBJ2-7; CDR3aa: CASSLKLAGGGEQYF; CDR3nt: TGTGCCAGCAGTCTCAAACTAGCGGGAGGGGGCGAGCAGTACTTC
d_gene: NA; abundance: NA; v_gene: TRBV5-4; j_gene: TRBJ2-5; CDR3aa: CASSSGGQGGETQYF; CDR3nt: TGTGCCAGCAGCTCCGGAGGGCAGGGGGGGGAGACCCAGTACTTC
d_gene: NA; abundance: NA; v_gene: TRBV7-9; j_gene: TRBJ2-1; CDR3aa: CASSPPGRAEQFF; CDR3nt: TGTGCCAGCAGCCCCCCCGGTCGGGCTGAGCAGTTCTTC
d_gene: TRBD1; abundance: NA; v_gene: TRBV2; j_gene: TRBJ2-2; CDR3aa: CASSGYIRDSYTGELFF; CDR3nt: TGTGCCAGCAGTGGTTACATCCGGGACAGCTACACCGGGGAGCTGTTTTTT
d_gene: TRBD2; abundance: NA; v_gene: TRBV4-1; j_gene: TRBJ2-1; CDR3aa: CASSQGSVAGVEQFF; CDR3nt: TGCGCCAGCAGCCAAGGAAGTGTAGCGGGAGTTGAGCAGTTCTTC
d_gene: TRBD2; abundance: NA; v_gene: TRBV27; j_gene: TRBJ2-1; CDR3aa: CASSPIPGLAGDNEQFF; CDR3nt: TGTGCCAGCAGTCCTATTCCGGGACTAGCGGGGGACAATGAGCAGTTCTTC
d_gene: NA; abundance: NA; v_gene: TRBV7-7; j_gene: TRBJ1-2; CDR3aa: CASSSHQNSENYGYTF; CDR3nt: TGTGCTAGCAGCTCCCACCAGAATTCGGAGAACTATGGCTACACCTTC
d_gene: TRBD1; abundance: NA; v_gene: TRBV7-8; j_gene: TRBJ2-1; CDR3aa: CASSLQFGGQADNEQFF; CDR3nt: TGTGCCAGCAGCTTACAATTCGGGGGACAGGCTGACAATGAGCAGTTCTTC
d_gene: NA; abundance: once; v_gene: TRBV7-6; j_gene: TRBJ2-3; CDR3aa: CASRVGSAVSTDTQYF; CDR3nt: TGTGCCAGCAGAGTGGGGAGCGCAGTAAGCACAGATACGCAGTATTTT
d_gene: NA; abundance: once; v_gene: TRBV19; j_gene: TRBJ1-1; CDR3aa: CASSIRGKGTEAFF; CDR3nt: TGTGCCAGTAGTATAAGGGGAAAGGGGACTGAAGCTTTCTTT
d_gene: NA; abundance: NA; v_gene: TRBV6-5; j_gene: TRBJ1-4; CDR3aa: CASSYNGKLFF; CDR3nt: TGTGCCAGCAGTTACAACGGAAAACTGTTTTTT
d_gene: TRBD2; abundance: once; v_gene: TRBV4-3; j_gene: TRBJ2-3; CDR3aa: CASSGGGSWDTQYF; CDR3nt: TGCGCCAGCAGCGGTGGCGGGAGCTGGGATACGCAGTATTTT
d_gene: TRBD1; abundance: NA; v_gene: TRBV5-4; j_gene: TRBJ1-2; CDR3aa: CASSSDREGYGYTF; CDR3nt: TGTGCCAGCAGCTCCGACAGGGAGGGGTATGGCTACACCTTC
d_gene: TRBD2; abundance: NA; v_gene: TRBV6-6; j_gene: TRBJ2-3; CDR3aa: CASRAKRGRISTQYF; CDR3nt: TGTGCCAGCAGGGCTAAGCGGGGCCGAATCAGTACGCAGTATTTT
d_gene: TRBD1; abundance: NA; v_gene: TRBV5-4; j_gene: TRBJ1-2; CDR3aa: CASNNRDRDGYTF; CDR3nt: TGTGCCAGCAACAACCGGGACAGGGATGGCTACACCTTC
d_gene: NA; abundance: NA; v_gene: TRBV6-5; j_gene: TRBJ1-1; CDR3aa: CASSYAWDTEAFF; CDR3nt: TGTGCCAGCAGTTACGCGTGGGACACTGAAGCTTTCTTT
d_gene: NA; abundance: NA; v_gene: TRBV2; j_gene: TRBJ1-1; CDR3aa: CASSQIHSEAFF; CDR3nt: TGTGCCAGCAGTCAAATTCACAGTGAAGCTTTCTTT
d_gene: TRBD2; abundance: NA; v_gene: TRBV7-6; j_gene: TRBJ2-7; CDR3aa: CASSLVGLAGSEQYF; CDR3nt: TGTGCCAGCAGCTTAGTGGGACTAGCTGGGAGCGAGCAGTACTTC
d_gene: NA; abundance: NA; v_gene: TRBV5-6; j_gene: TRBJ2-7; CDR3aa: CASSLVGRRYEQYF; CDR3nt: TGTGCCAGCAGCTTGGTCGGGCGACGTTACGAGCAGTACTTC
d_gene: NA; abundance: NA; v_gene: TRBV27; j_gene: TRBJ1-5; CDR3aa: CASSRVSNQPQHF; CDR3nt: TGTGCCAGCAGTAGGGTCAGCAATCAGCCCCAGCATTTT
d_gene: TRBD2; abundance: NA; v_gene: TRBV4-1; j_gene: TRBJ2-3; CDR3aa: CASSQVWLAGDTDTQYF; CDR3nt: TGCGCCAGCAGCCAAGTTTGGCTAGCGGGGGACACAGATACGCAGTATTTT
d_gene: NA; abundance: NA; v_gene: TRBV4-2; j_gene: TRBJ1-6; CDR3aa: CASSQARDARGSPLHF; CDR3nt: TGTGCCAGCAGCCAAGCCCGGGACGCCCGTGGTTCACCCCTCCACTTT
d_gene: NA; abundance: NA; v_gene: TRBV5-8; j_gene: TRBJ1-6; CDR3aa: CASSLSQVSHNSPLHF; CDR3nt: TGTGCCAGCAGCTTGTCGCAGGTTTCACATAATTCACCCCTCCACTTT